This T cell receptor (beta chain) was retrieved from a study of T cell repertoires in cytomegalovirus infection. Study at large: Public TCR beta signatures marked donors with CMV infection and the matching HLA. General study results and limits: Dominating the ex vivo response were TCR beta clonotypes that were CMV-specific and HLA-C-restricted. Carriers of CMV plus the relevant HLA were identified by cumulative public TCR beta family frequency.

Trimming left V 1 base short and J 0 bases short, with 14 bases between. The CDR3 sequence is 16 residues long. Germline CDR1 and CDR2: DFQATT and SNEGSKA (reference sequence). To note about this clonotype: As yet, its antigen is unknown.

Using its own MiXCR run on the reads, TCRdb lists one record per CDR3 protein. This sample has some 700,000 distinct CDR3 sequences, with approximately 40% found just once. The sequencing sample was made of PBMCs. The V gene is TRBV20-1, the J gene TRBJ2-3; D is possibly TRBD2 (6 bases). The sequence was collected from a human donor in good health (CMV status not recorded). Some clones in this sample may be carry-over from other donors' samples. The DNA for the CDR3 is TGCAGTGCTAGAGGAATGCAGCGGGTTAGCACAGATACGCAGTATTTT. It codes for CSARGMQRVSTDTQYF.